Shown below are 5 T cell receptor beta chains from a single sample sequenced in a study of blood T cell repertoires in COVID-19. Data came from immunoSEQ multiplex PCR; TCRdb stores just in-frame clones and leaves some out. The repertoire holds approximately 220,000 clones, with more than 75% as singletons. The sequenced sample consisted of peripheral blood. The receptors shown here come from a man aged 45 to 65 with acute or convalescent COVID-19.

Worth noting for this clone: The sample carries other DNA sequences with the same CDR3. V usage is TRBV7-9 and J usage is TRBJ1-6, with 7 positions matching TRBD1. Germline V gene data show CDR1 as SEHNR and CDR2 as FQNEAQ (reference sequence). The CDR3 consists of 14 residues. J was trimmed by 3 bases and V by 5 bases; bases with no gene match: 1. The CDR3 bases are TGTGCCAGCAGCCGGGACAGCTATAATTCACCCCTCCACTTT. Its translation: CASSRDSYNSPLHF.

The V and J genes are TRBV19 and TRBJ1-3; 8 bases are shared with TRBD1. The CDR3 contains 18 residues. Germline V CDR1 and CDR2: LNHDA, SQIVND (reference sequence). With V trimmed by 4 bases and J by 3 bases, 14 bases remained unmatched. CDR3 bases: TGTGCCAGTAGTAGCAACCGCGCAACAGGGGGATATGGAAACACCATATATTTT. It codes for CASSSNRATGGYGNTIYF.

The rearrangement links TRBV7-9 to TRBJ1-5, with D possibly TRBD1 on 5 matching bases. V was trimmed by 5 bases and J by 6 bases, leaving 11 bases between them. This CDR3 contains 13 residues. Germline assignment: CDR1 SEHNR and CDR2 FQNEAQ (reference sequence). CDR3 bases: TGTGCCAGCAGCCTAGGGGCTTTTCAGCCCCAGCATTTT. Its protein product is CASSLGAFQPQHF. Full variable domain (rest looked up from reference TRBV7-9 and TRBJ1-5): DTGVSQNPRHKITKRGQNVTFRCDPISEHNRLYWYRQTLGQGPEFLTYFQNEAQLEKSRLLSDRFSAERPKGSFSTLEIQRTEQGDSAMYLCASSLGAFQPQHFGDGTRLSIL.

The CDR3, as DNA: TGTGCCAGCGAGCCTCGTCAACAAGAGACCCAGTACTTC. Translating gives CASEPRQQETQYF. The V gene is TRBV18, the J gene TRBJ2-5; D unresolved. Between the trimmed V and J ends, which lost 8 bases and 2 bases, there was a span of 12 bases. CDR3 length: 13 residues. CDR1 and CDR2 from the germline V gene are KGHSH and LQKENI.

This chain joins TRBV7-9 and TRBJ1-1, with D unclear. V lost 5 bases and J lost 1, with 8 bases in between. Germline V CDR1 and CDR2: SEHNR, FQNEAQ (reference sequence). The CDR3 consists of 13 residues. The CDR3 DNA is TGTGCCAGCAGCCATTACGGGAACACTGAAGCTTTCTTT. The encoded protein is CASSHYGNTEAFF.